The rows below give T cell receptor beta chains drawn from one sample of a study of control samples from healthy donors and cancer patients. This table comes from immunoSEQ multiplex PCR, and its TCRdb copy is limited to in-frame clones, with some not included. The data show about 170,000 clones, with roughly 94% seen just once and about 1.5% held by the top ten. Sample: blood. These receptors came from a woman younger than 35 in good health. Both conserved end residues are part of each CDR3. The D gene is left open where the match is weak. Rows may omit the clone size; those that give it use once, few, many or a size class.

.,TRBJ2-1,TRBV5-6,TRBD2,CASSLDFSGRASDEQFF,TGTGCCAGCAGCTTGGATTTTAGCGGGAGGGCCTCCGATGAGCAGTTCTTC
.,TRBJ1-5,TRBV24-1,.,CATSARGGSNQPQHF,TGTGCCACCTCTGCGAGGGGTGGGAGCAATCAGCCCCAGCATTTT
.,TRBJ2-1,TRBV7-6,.,CASSLDTREQFF,TGTGCCAGCAGCTTAGACACCAGGGAGCAGTTCTTC
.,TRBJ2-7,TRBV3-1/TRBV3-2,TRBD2,CASSRGTSGLFEQYF,TGTGCCAGCAGCCGCGGGACTAGCGGGCTTTTCGAGCAGTACTTC
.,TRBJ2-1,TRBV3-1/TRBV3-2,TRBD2,CASSQGRGAYNEQFF,TGTGCCAGCAGCCAAGGGCGGGGGGCCTACAATGAGCAGTTCTTC
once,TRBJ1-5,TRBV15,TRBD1,CATSRKGQAEEPQHF,TGTGCCACCAGCAGAAAGGGACAGGCCGAAGAGCCCCAGCATTTT
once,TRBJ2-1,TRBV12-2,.,CATKSDYNEQFF,TGTGCAACGAAGTCCGATTACAATGAGCAGTTCTTC
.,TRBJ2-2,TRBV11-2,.,CASSGFKGRGWELFF,TGTGCCAGCAGCGGGTTCAAGGGAAGGGGCTGGGAGCTGTTTTTT
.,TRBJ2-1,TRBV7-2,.,CASSLAGGGLVEQFF,TGTGCCAGCAGCTTAGCGGGGGGCGGATTAGTTGAGCAGTTCTTC
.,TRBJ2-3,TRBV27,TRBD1,CASSKVRTGAIFTDTQYF,TGTGCCAGCAGTAAGGTCAGGACAGGAGCCATTTTCACAGATACGCAGTATTTT
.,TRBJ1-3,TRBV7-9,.,CASSLPGNTIYF,TGTGCCAGCAGCTTACCCGGAAACACCATATATTTT
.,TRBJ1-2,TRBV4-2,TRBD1,CASSPPDRPGGGYTF,TGTGCCAGCAGCCCACCGGATCGGCCAGGGGGAGGCTACACCTTC
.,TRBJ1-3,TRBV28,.,CASRRSSGNTIYF,TGTGCCAGCAGGAGGAGCTCTGGAAACACCATATATTTT
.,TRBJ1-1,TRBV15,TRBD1,CATSPDRINTEAFF,TGTGCCACCAGCCCGGACAGGATTAACACTGAAGCTTTCTTT
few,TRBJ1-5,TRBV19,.,CASSIGSSGVGQPQHF,TGTGCCAGTAGTATTGGTTCTTCTGGGGTGGGCCAGCCCCAGCATTTT
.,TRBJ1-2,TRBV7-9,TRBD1,CASSHHGTGSYGYTF,TGTGCCAGCAGTCACCATGGGACAGGGAGCTATGGCTACACCTTC
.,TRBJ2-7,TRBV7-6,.,CASSLKGGRWDDEQYF,TGTGCCAGCAGCTTAAAAGGGGGTAGGTGGGACGACGAGCAGTACTTC
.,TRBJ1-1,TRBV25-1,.,CASSEYGRDEAFF,TGTGCCAGCAGTGAATATGGCAGGGATGAAGCTTTCTTT
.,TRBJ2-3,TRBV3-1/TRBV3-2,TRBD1,CASSLQDRGLDTQYF,TGTGCCAGCAGCCTCCAAGACAGGGGGCTTGATACGCAGTATTTT
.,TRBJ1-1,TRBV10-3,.,CAIRENTEAFF,TGTGCCATCAGGGAGAACACTGAAGCTTTCTTT
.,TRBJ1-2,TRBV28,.,CASSTPGETNYGYTF,TGTGCCAGCAGTACCCCAGGGGAGACTAACTATGGCTACACCTTC
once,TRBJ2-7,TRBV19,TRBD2,CASSRSGSPYEQYF,TGTGCCAGTAGTAGGAGCGGGAGCCCCTACGAGCAGTACTTC
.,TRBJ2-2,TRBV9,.,CASSVGVGANTGELFF,TGTGCCAGCAGCGTAGGGGTAGGGGCGAACACCGGGGAGCTGTTTTTT
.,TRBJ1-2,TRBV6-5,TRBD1,CASSSDREDTNYGYTF,TGTGCCAGCAGTTCCGACAGGGAGGATACCAACTATGGCTACACCTTC
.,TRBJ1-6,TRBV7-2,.,CASSLQQVSSPLHF,TGTGCCAGCAGCTTACAACAGGTATCCTCACCCCTCCACTTT
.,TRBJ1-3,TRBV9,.,CASRAGPGTSGNTIYF,TGTGCCAGCAGAGCAGGGCCGGGGACATCTGGAAACACCATATATTTT
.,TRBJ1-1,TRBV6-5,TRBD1,CASRRTGGYTEAFF,TGTGCCAGCAGGAGGACAGGGGGGTACACTGAAGCTTTCTTT